This T cell receptor (beta chain) emerged from a study of beta chain features in type 1 diabetes. Investigators reverse transcribed all isolated RNA, so they sequenced expressed TCRB transcripts. The method was immunoSEQ multiplex PCR; TCRdb's version includes in-frame clones alone and lacks a portion of them. The sample shows 860,000 or so clones, about a sixth of them seen only once. The CDR3 is made up of 16 amino acids. V lost 0 bases, J lost 5 bases, and 14 bases lay in between. CDR1 and CDR2 from the germline V gene are MRHNA and SNTAGT. Sequencing was performed on naive CD4+ T cells from blood. This receptor was taken from a woman aged 18-29 years in good health. The rearrangement links TRBV6-4 to TRBJ2-1, with D unresolved. In DNA form, the CDR3 reads TGTGCCAGCAGTGACTCTTGGACGATTCCAAACAATGAGCAGTTCTTC. Protein product: CASSDSWTIPNNEQFF.